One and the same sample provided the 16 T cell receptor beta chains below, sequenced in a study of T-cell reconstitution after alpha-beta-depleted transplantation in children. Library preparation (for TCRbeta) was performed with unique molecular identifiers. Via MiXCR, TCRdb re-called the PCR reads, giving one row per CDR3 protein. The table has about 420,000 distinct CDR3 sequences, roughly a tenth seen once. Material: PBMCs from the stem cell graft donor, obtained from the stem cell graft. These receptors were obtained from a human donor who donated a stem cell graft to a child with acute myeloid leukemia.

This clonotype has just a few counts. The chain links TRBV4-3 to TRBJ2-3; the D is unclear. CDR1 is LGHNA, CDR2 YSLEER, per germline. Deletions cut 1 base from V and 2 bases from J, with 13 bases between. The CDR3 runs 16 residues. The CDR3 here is CASSQVGPLPTDTQYF. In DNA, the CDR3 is TGCGCCAGCAGCCAAGTTGGCCCCCTACCCACAGATACGCAGTATTTT.

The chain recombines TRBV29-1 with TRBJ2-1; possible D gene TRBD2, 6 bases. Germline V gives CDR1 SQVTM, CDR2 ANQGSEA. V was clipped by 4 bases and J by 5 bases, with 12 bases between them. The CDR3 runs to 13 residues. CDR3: CSVARGTDNEQFF. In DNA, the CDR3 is TGCAGCGTTGCCCGCGGGACCGACAATGAGCAGTTCTTC.

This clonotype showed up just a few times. The CDR3 DNA reads TGTGCCAGCAGCACGGGGGACAGGGCGGGCACTGAAGCTTTCTTT. Translating gives CASSTGDRAGTEAFF. The chain combines TRBV5-5 with TRBJ1-1, with TRBD1 matching over 9 bases. CDR3 size: 15 residues. CDR1 is SGHKS and CDR2 is YYEKEE in the germline V gene (reference sequence). The J segment lost 4 bases and the V segment lost 4 bases, leaving 8 bases of the junction unmatched.

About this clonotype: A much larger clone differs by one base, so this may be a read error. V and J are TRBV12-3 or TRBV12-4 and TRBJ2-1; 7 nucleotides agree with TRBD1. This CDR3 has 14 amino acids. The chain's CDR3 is CASSRTGTDNQQFF. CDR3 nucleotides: TGTGCCAGCAGCCGAACTGGGACAGACAATCAGCAGTTCTTC.

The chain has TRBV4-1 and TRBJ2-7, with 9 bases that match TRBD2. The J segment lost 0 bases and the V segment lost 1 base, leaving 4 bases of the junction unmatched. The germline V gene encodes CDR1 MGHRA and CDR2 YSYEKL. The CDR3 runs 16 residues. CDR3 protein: CASSQGSGRYSYEQYF. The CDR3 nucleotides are TGCGCCAGCAGCCAAGGAAGCGGGAGGTACTCCTACGAGCAGTACTTC.

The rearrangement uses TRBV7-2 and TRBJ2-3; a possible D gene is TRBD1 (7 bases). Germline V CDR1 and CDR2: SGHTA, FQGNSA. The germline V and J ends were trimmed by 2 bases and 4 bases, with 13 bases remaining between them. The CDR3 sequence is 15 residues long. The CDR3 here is CASSLYQGGPDTQYF. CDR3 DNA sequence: TGTGCCAGCAGCTTATACCAGGGGGGCCCAGATACGCAGTATTTT.

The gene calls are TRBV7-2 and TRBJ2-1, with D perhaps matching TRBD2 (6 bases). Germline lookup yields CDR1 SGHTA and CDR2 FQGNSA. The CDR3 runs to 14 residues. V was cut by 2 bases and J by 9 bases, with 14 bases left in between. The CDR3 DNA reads TGTGCCAGCAGCTTATATTCCGGGGGTGGTGAGCAGTTCTTC. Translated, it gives CASSLYSGGGEQFF.

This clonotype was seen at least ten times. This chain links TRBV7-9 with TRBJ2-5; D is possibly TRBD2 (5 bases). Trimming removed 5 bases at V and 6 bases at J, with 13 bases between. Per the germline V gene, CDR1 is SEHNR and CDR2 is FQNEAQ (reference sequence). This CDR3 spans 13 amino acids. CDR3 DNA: TGTGCCAGCAGCCGGGAAGGAGAAAAGACCCAGTACTTC. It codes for CASSREGEKTQYF.

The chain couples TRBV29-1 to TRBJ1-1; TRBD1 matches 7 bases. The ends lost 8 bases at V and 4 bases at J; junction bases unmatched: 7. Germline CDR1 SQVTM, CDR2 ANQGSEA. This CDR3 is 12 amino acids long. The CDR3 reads CSHRQGGTEAFF. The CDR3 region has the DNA TGCAGCCATCGACAGGGAGGCACTGAAGCTTTCTTT.

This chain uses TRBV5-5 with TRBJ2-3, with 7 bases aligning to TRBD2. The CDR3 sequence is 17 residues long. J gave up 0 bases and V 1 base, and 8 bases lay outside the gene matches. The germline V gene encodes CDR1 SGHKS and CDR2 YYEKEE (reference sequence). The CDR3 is CASSLRIMGGSTDTQYF. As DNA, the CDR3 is TGTGCCAGCAGCTTGAGGATAATGGGGGGGAGCACAGATACGCAGTATTTT.

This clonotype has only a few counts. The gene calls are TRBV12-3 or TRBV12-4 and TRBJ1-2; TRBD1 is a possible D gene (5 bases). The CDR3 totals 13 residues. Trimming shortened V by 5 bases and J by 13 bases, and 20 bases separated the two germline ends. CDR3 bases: TGTGCCAGCAGTCCTAGTTCGCGAGGGGTATCCACCTTC. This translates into CASSPSSRGVSTF.

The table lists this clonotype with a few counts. CDR3 sequence (DNA): TGTGCCAGCAGCAAGGAGGTCGGTAGCGGGAGAAACGGTTGCGAGCAGTACTTC. Its protein is CASSKEVGSGRNGCEQYF. V usage is TRBV21-1 and J usage is TRBJ2-7; the table's TRBD2 call for D was not verified on the DNA. TRBV21-1 is reported as a pseudogene. This CDR3 comprises 18 residues.

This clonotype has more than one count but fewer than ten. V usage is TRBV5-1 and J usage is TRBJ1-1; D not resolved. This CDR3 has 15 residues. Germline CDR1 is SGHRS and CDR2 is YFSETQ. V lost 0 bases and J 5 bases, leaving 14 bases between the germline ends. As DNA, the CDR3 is TGCGCCAGCAGCTTGGGAAGGGTCCCCTGGACTGAAGCTTTCTTT. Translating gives CASSLGRVPWTEAFF.

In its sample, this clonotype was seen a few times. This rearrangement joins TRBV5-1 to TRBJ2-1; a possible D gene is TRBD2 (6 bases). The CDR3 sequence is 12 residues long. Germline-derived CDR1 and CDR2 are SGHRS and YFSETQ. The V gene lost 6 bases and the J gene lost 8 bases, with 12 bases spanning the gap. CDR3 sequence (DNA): TGCGCCAGCAATGGAGGGGTGGATGAGCAGTTCTTC. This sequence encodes CASNGGVDEQFF.

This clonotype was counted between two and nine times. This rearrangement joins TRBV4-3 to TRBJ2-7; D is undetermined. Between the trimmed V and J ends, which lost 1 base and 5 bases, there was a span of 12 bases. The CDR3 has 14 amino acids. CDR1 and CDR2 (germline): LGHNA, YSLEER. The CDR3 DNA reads TGCGCCAGCAGCCAAGGGTCCCCCTCGGACGAGCAGTACTTC. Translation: CASSQGSPSDEQYF.

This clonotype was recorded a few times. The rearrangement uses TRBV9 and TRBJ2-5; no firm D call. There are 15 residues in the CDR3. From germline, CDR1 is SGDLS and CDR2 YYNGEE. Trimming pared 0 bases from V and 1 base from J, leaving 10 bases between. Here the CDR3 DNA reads TGTGCCAGCAGCGTAGCAGCAGGACCCCAAGAGACCCAGTACTTC. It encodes CASSVAAGPQETQYF.